The clone carrying this TCR beta chain has a single count. Its target is not known. CDR3 length equals 16 residues. The sample originates from a study of cytomegalovirus exposure and HLA in healthy donors. Study results and limitations: According to a later analysis, TCR clusters from the first cohort tended to co-occur in the approximately 120 validation repertoires. In vitro confirmation showed a few CMV-associated chains to be CMV antigen specific.

Produced via immunoSEQ multiplex PCR; TCRdb's table is partial and in-frame only. Of 120,000 or so clones in the sample, 70% to 90% are singletons; the top ten hold 1.5% to 2%. The approximately 120-subject validation cohort, separate from the approximately 630-subject first cohort, included the donors. The chain has TRBV21-1 and TRBJ2-3; TRBD1, the table's D call, lacks a check against the DNA. TRBV21-1 is shown as a pseudogene. The sample was PBMCs. The receptor comes from a woman younger than 35 in good health and CMV-seronegative. This CDR3 is CASSYQDRVGTDTQYF. CDR3 DNA: TGTGCCAGCAGCTACCAAGACAGGGTGGGCACAGATACGCAGTATTTT.